These T cell receptor beta chains were read from a single sample in a study of T cells in Graves' hyperthyroidism and ophthalmopathy. TCRdb called the multiplex PCR reads again in MiXCR, with one record for every CDR3 protein. The sample lists about 420,000 distinct CDR3 sequences; roughly an eighth were seen once. The sample was blood. The receptors originated from a young woman with Graves' hyperthyroidism. CDR3s include the opening cysteine and the closing phenylalanine or tryptophan. Fields, in order: J gene, D gene, V gene, clone size, CDR3 DNA, CDR3 protein. The D gene is left open where the match is weak. Size tells how often a clone was seen (once, few, many) or the class of an expanded clone, and some rows leave it out.

j_gene: TRBJ2-7; d_gene: .; v_gene: TRBV13; abundance: .; CDR3nt: TGTGCCAGCAGCCTTGCCAGGGAGTTTCCCTACGAGCAGTACTTC; CDR3aa: CASSLAREFPYEQYF
j_gene: TRBJ2-7; d_gene: .; v_gene: TRBV5-1; abundance: few; CDR3nt: TGCGCCAGCAGCCCGGAAAATCCTGGACAGTTGGACGAGCAGTACTTC; CDR3aa: CASSPENPGQLDEQYF
j_gene: TRBJ2-3; d_gene: TRBD1; v_gene: TRBV2; abundance: many; CDR3nt: TGTGCCAGCAGTAAGGACAGGGGGCTTGGAGATACGCAGTATTTT; CDR3aa: CASSKDRGLGDTQYF
j_gene: TRBJ2-7; d_gene: .; v_gene: TRBV3-1; abundance: many; CDR3nt: TGTGCCAGCAGATACGGGACACGCGACGAGCAGTACTTC; CDR3aa: CASRYGTRDEQYF
j_gene: TRBJ2-1; d_gene: TRBD2; v_gene: TRBV27; abundance: .; CDR3nt: TGTGCCAGCAGTTTCGGTAGCGGGAACCCCTACAATGAGCAGTTCTTC; CDR3aa: CASSFGSGNPYNEQFF
j_gene: TRBJ1-2; d_gene: .; v_gene: TRBV4-2; abundance: many; CDR3nt: TGTGCCAGCAGCCAAGATATCGACAGGCGCTATGGCTACACCTTC; CDR3aa: CASSQDIDRRYGYTF
j_gene: TRBJ2-1; d_gene: TRBD2; v_gene: TRBV20-1; abundance: many; CDR3nt: TGCAGTGCTTCAAGCGGGAGGTCCCTCAATGAGCAGTTCTTC; CDR3aa: CSASSGRSLNEQFF
j_gene: TRBJ2-1; d_gene: TRBD2; v_gene: TRBV7-3; abundance: .; CDR3nt: TGTGCCAGCAGCCCGAAAGGACTAGCGTCAGTCTACAATGAGCAGTTCTTC; CDR3aa: CASSPKGLASVYNEQFF
j_gene: TRBJ1-3; d_gene: TRBD1; v_gene: TRBV11-2; abundance: few; CDR3nt: TGTGCCAGCAGCTTAACTCCAGGGGGCGGAAACACCATATATTTT; CDR3aa: CASSLTPGGGNTIYF
j_gene: TRBJ2-5; d_gene: TRBD1; v_gene: TRBV18; abundance: many; CDR3nt: TGTGCCAGCTCCCGACAGGGGATCCAAGAGACCCAGTACTTC; CDR3aa: CASSRQGIQETQYF
j_gene: TRBJ2-1; d_gene: TRBD2; v_gene: TRBV30; abundance: .; CDR3nt: TGTGCCTGGAACCGACTAGCGGGAGTTGGGAATGAGCAGTTCTTC; CDR3aa: CAWNRLAGVGNEQFF
j_gene: TRBJ2-5; d_gene: .; v_gene: TRBV6-2/TRBV6-3; abundance: many; CDR3nt: TGTGCCAGCAAAAAATCCGGGACGACACAAGAGACCCAGTACTTC; CDR3aa: CASKKSGTTQETQYF
j_gene: TRBJ2-5; d_gene: .; v_gene: TRBV28; abundance: once; CDR3nt: TGTGCCAGCAGTTTGGAACTCATAGGCGAGACCCAGTACTTC; CDR3aa: CASSLELIGETQYF
j_gene: TRBJ1-1; d_gene: TRBD1; v_gene: TRBV11-2; abundance: many; CDR3nt: TGTGCCAGCAACTACAGGGGACCGAACACTGAAGCTTTCTTT; CDR3aa: CASNYRGPNTEAFF
j_gene: TRBJ2-7; d_gene: .; v_gene: TRBV27; abundance: .; CDR3nt: TGTGCCAGCAGTTTTGGGGACTCTCCCTACGAGCAGTACTTC; CDR3aa: CASSFGDSPYEQYF
j_gene: TRBJ2-7; d_gene: .; v_gene: TRBV28; abundance: many; CDR3nt: TGTGCCAGCAATGCCTGGGGTGGAGTACACTCCTACGAGCAGTACTTC; CDR3aa: CASNAWGGVHSYEQYF
j_gene: TRBJ1-5; d_gene: .; v_gene: TRBV15; abundance: few; CDR3nt: TGTGCCACCAGCGGGATGGACAGAAATCAGCCCCAGCATTTT; CDR3aa: CATSGMDRNQPQHF
j_gene: TRBJ1-5; d_gene: .; v_gene: TRBV10-1; abundance: .; CDR3nt: TGCGCCAGCAGTGAGTCGATTTTAACAGGAAAAACGGTCTATAGCAATCAGCCCCAGCATTTT; CDR3aa: CASSESILTGKTVYSNQPQHF
j_gene: TRBJ2-5; d_gene: TRBD2; v_gene: TRBV5-1; abundance: .; CDR3nt: TGCGCCAGCAGCTTGGGGGAGGGCTACCAAGAGACCCAGTACTTC; CDR3aa: CASSLGEGYQETQYF
j_gene: TRBJ1-2; d_gene: .; v_gene: TRBV24-1; abundance: .; CDR3nt: TGTGCCACCAGTGCCGGAGCGGGACGGAACTATGGCTACACCTTC; CDR3aa: CATSAGAGRNYGYTF
j_gene: TRBJ1-5; d_gene: .; v_gene: TRBV2; abundance: .; CDR3nt: TGTGCCAGCAGTCAGGACAGAAATAGCAATCAGCCCCAGCATTTT; CDR3aa: CASSQDRNSNQPQHF
j_gene: TRBJ2-3; d_gene: TRBD1; v_gene: TRBV20-1; abundance: .; CDR3nt: TGCAGTGCTAGAGATTTCGGGACAGGGGACACAGATACGCAGTATTTT; CDR3aa: CSARDFGTGDTDTQYF
j_gene: TRBJ2-1; d_gene: .; v_gene: TRBV6-1; abundance: .; CDR3nt: TGTGCCACCGGGACCGACCGGAACAATGAGCAGTTCTTC; CDR3aa: CATGTDRNNEQFF
j_gene: TRBJ2-5; d_gene: .; v_gene: TRBV6-1; abundance: many; CDR3nt: TGTGCCAGCAGTGAATTGTCGGGGGATCAAGAGACCCAGTACTTC; CDR3aa: CASSELSGDQETQYF
j_gene: TRBJ1-1; d_gene: .; v_gene: TRBV28; abundance: many; CDR3nt: TGTGCCAGCAGCGGGGAGGGACAAACTAACATGAACACTGAAGCTTTCTTT; CDR3aa: CASSGEGQTNMNTEAFF
j_gene: TRBJ2-1; d_gene: TRBD2; v_gene: TRBV11-1; abundance: .; CDR3nt: TGTGCCAGCAGCTTAGGAGTGACTAGCGGGGATCACAATGAGCAGTTCTTC; CDR3aa: CASSLGVTSGDHNEQFF
j_gene: TRBJ2-1; d_gene: TRBD1; v_gene: TRBV29-1; abundance: .; CDR3nt: TGCAGCGGCGAGACAGGGAACAATGAGCAGTTCTTC; CDR3aa: CSGETGNNEQFF
j_gene: TRBJ2-2; d_gene: TRBD2; v_gene: TRBV9; abundance: few; CDR3nt: TGTGCCAGCAGCGTGACTAGCGCGATGGGCGGGGAGCTGTTTTTT; CDR3aa: CASSVTSAMGGELFF
j_gene: TRBJ2-5; d_gene: TRBD2; v_gene: TRBV20-1; abundance: few; CDR3nt: TGCAGTGCCCCCCCGCGGAGCGGGAGGACTCAAGAGACCCAGTACTTC; CDR3aa: CSAPPRSGRTQETQYF
j_gene: TRBJ2-7; d_gene: .; v_gene: TRBV5-1; abundance: many; CDR3nt: TGCGCCAGCAGCACCGGGACGGCCAGCTCCTACGAGCAGTACTTC; CDR3aa: CASSTGTASSYEQYF
j_gene: TRBJ2-5; d_gene: .; v_gene: TRBV29-1; abundance: few; CDR3nt: TGCAGCGTTGAATTGGCGGGGGCGCGGGAGACCCAGTACTTC; CDR3aa: CSVELAGARETQYF
j_gene: TRBJ2-5; d_gene: .; v_gene: TRBV20-1; abundance: many; CDR3nt: TGCAGTGCTACCCGCCAGGTCGGAGAGACCCAGTACTTC; CDR3aa: CSATRQVGETQYF
j_gene: TRBJ2-7; d_gene: .; v_gene: TRBV10-3; abundance: many; CDR3nt: TGTGCCATCAGTGTAAGCAGGGCCCACGAGCAGTACTTC; CDR3aa: CAISVSRAHEQYF
j_gene: TRBJ2-1; d_gene: TRBD2; v_gene: TRBV7-6; abundance: .; CDR3nt: TGTGCCAGCAGCTGGACTAGCGGGAGAGAAAATGAGCAGTTCTTC; CDR3aa: CASSWTSGRENEQFF
j_gene: TRBJ1-1; d_gene: .; v_gene: TRBV30; abundance: .; CDR3nt: TGTGCCTGGAGTCCGAGGGGCACGGGATGGAACACTGAAGCTTTCTTT; CDR3aa: CAWSPRGTGWNTEAFF
j_gene: TRBJ2-2; d_gene: .; v_gene: TRBV12-3/TRBV12-4; abundance: many; CDR3nt: TGTGCCAGCAGTTTGTTACCATCTGGGGGCACCGGGGAGCTGTTTTTT; CDR3aa: CASSLLPSGGTGELFF
j_gene: TRBJ2-7; d_gene: .; v_gene: TRBV7-6; abundance: many; CDR3nt: TGTGCCAGCAGCCCTATGGACAACATAGGGGAGCAGTACTTC; CDR3aa: CASSPMDNIGEQYF
j_gene: TRBJ2-7; d_gene: TRBD2; v_gene: TRBV20-1; abundance: many; CDR3nt: TGCAGTGCTAGGGTGGAGGCGGGAGGGCCTTTCGAGCAGTACTTC; CDR3aa: CSARVEAGGPFEQYF
j_gene: TRBJ1-3; d_gene: .; v_gene: TRBV6-6; abundance: many; CDR3nt: TGTGCCAGCAGTTACTCGAAAGGCAGGGGAAACACCATATATTTT; CDR3aa: CASSYSKGRGNTIYF
j_gene: TRBJ1-1; d_gene: .; v_gene: TRBV5-1; abundance: many; CDR3nt: TGCGCCAGCAGCTTGAAACGGGAGGGAACTGAAGCTTTCTTT; CDR3aa: CASSLKREGTEAFF
j_gene: TRBJ1-5; d_gene: .; v_gene: TRBV6-2/TRBV6-3; abundance: many; CDR3nt: TGTGCCAGCAGTTACTTGGACAGAAAGATAAGCAATCAGCCCCAGCATTTT; CDR3aa: CASSYLDRKISNQPQHF
j_gene: TRBJ1-4; d_gene: .; v_gene: TRBV9; abundance: .; CDR3nt: TGTGCCAGCAGCGTGACCGGGACGGAGAGTGAAAAACTGTTTTTT; CDR3aa: CASSVTGTESEKLFF
j_gene: TRBJ2-5; d_gene: TRBD2; v_gene: TRBV29-1; abundance: .; CDR3nt: TGCAGCGTTGTGAACTACGGACTAGCGGGAGAAGAGACCCAGTACTTC; CDR3aa: CSVVNYGLAGEETQYF
j_gene: TRBJ1-5; d_gene: .; v_gene: TRBV6-2/TRBV6-3; abundance: many; CDR3nt: TGTGCCAGCAGCCAGACTGCTCTAGGGAGCAATCAGCCCCAGCATTTT; CDR3aa: CASSQTALGSNQPQHF
j_gene: TRBJ2-2; d_gene: .; v_gene: TRBV7-3; abundance: many; CDR3nt: TGTGCCAGCAGCTTAAACCCGGGATTGCCGAGGGCCGGGGAGCTGTTTTTT; CDR3aa: CASSLNPGLPRAGELFF
j_gene: TRBJ2-1; d_gene: TRBD2; v_gene: TRBV12-3/TRBV12-4; abundance: many; CDR3nt: TGTGCCAGCAGCCCTCTAACGCCGGGACTAGCTCCTCTCAATGAGCAGTTCTTC; CDR3aa: CASSPLTPGLAPLNEQFF
j_gene: TRBJ2-3; d_gene: TRBD2; v_gene: TRBV27; abundance: many; CDR3nt: TGTGCCAGCAGTTTAACCTCTCATAGCGGGGGCCACACAGATACGCAGTATTTT; CDR3aa: CASSLTSHSGGHTDTQYF
j_gene: TRBJ1-2; d_gene: .; v_gene: TRBV2; abundance: many; CDR3nt: TGTGCCAGCAGTGAAGCTGCAGGGGTTAACCATGGCTACACCTTC; CDR3aa: CASSEAAGVNHGYTF
j_gene: TRBJ2-7; d_gene: TRBD2; v_gene: TRBV5-5; abundance: many; CDR3nt: TGTGCCAGCAGCTCGATAGCGGGAGCCGGGAACGAGCAGTACTTC; CDR3aa: CASSSIAGAGNEQYF
j_gene: TRBJ2-4; d_gene: .; v_gene: TRBV4-1; abundance: once; CDR3nt: TGCGCCAGCAGCCCTCATGTCCGGGAAGACAAAAACATTCAGTACTTC; CDR3aa: CASSPHVREDKNIQYF
j_gene: TRBJ2-1; d_gene: TRBD2; v_gene: TRBV5-1; abundance: .; CDR3nt: TGCGCCAGCAGCCCGACTAGCGGGAGGCACTACAATGAGCAGTTCTTC; CDR3aa: CASSPTSGRHYNEQFF